The source of this TCR beta chain is a study of T cell repertoires in cytomegalovirus infection. At the level of the study: The authors relied on CMV epitopes, both recently identified HLA-C-restricted and well-studied HLA-B-restricted. Public signatures in TCR beta pointed to CMV infection and matching HLA type. General observations from the study: Identification of carriers of CMV plus the relevant HLA was performed using cumulative public TCR beta family frequency. Clonotype analysis showed dominance of the ex vivo response by HLA-C-restricted CMV-specific TCR beta clonotypes.

This clonotype turned up a few times. The antigen is unknown. The CDR3 is 14 residues long. CDR1 and CDR2 (germline): SGHNT, YYREEE (reference sequence). With V trimmed by 4 bases and J by 0 bases, 3 bases remained unmatched. Via MiXCR, TCRdb re-called the reads, giving one row per CDR3 protein. The sample lists about 920,000 distinct CDR3 sequences; less than 40% were seen once. This chain joins TRBV5-4 and TRBJ2-7; 8 bases are a match to TRBD2. This sequence was found in a human donor in good health (CMV status not recorded). Some clones in this sample may be carry-over from other donors' samples. Sample: cultured CD8+ T cells from PBMCs, taken from culture after CMV antigen stimulation. Here the CDR3 DNA reads TGTGCCAGCAGCCGAAGCGGGGGCTCCTACGAGCAGTACGTC. Translated: CASSRSGGSYEQYV.